These 27 T cell receptor beta chains were all obtained from the same sample, sequenced in a study of control samples from healthy donors and cancer patients. Profiled with immunoSEQ multiplex PCR; TCRdb holds only in-frame clones, not every one. The table shows about 190,000 clones, with 90% to 95% occurring only once. The sample consisted of blood. The receptors were sampled from a man aged 18 to 29 in good health.

The chain joins TRBV5-1 to TRBJ2-4; 9 nucleotides agree with TRBD1. In germline, CDR1 is SGHRS, CDR2 YFSETQ. Trimming took 4 bases from V and 1 from J; bases not matched to a gene: 6. This CDR3 comprises 16 residues. CDR3 coding DNA: TGCGCCAGCAGCCCGGGGACAGGGTCGGCCAAAAACATTCAGTACTTC. Protein sequence: CASSPGTGSAKNIQYF.

The V and J genes are TRBV7-3 and TRBJ1-6, with D maybe TRBD1 (5 bases). The CDR3 consists of 13 residues. The V and J ends lost 8 bases and 8 bases respectively, with 13 bases between them. Germline values: CDR1 SGHTA, CDR2 FQGTGA. CDR3 sequence (DNA): TGTGCCAGCGGGGAGGGGAGAGATTCACCCCTCCACTTT. Translated, it gives CASGEGRDSPLHF.

This rearrangement joins TRBV9 to TRBJ1-2; TRBD1 aligns across 9 bases. This CDR3 has 13 amino acids. With 2 bases clipped from V and 7 bases from J, the junction kept 3 bases outside the gene matches. Germline V gene lookup returns CDR1 SGDLS and CDR2 YYNGEE. CDR3 bases: TGTGCCAGCAGCGTGGGACAGGGAGGTGGCTACACCTTC. Encoded protein: CASSVGQGGGYTF.

The rearrangement uses TRBV12-5 and TRBJ1-5, with no clear D. Germline CDR1 reads LGHNT; CDR2 reads FRNRAP. The CDR3 has 18 amino acids. Trimming pared 0 bases from V and 2 bases from J, leaving 17 bases between. The CDR3 coding sequence is TGTGCTAGTGGTTTGGTACTGGACGGCGAGGTGCGCAATCAGCCCCAGCATTTT. This codes for CASGLVLDGEVRNQPQHF.

V and J are TRBV28 and TRBJ2-3, with D possibly TRBD2 on 6 matching bases. Germline-derived CDR1 and CDR2 are MDHEN and SYDVKM. Between the trimmed V and J ends, which lost 2 bases and 2 bases, there was a span of 11 bases. The length of the CDR3 is 15 residues. In DNA, the CDR3 is TGTGCCAGCAGTTTAGGGGCGGGGATCACAGATACGCAGTATTTT. Amino acids: CASSLGAGITDTQYF.

The chain employs TRBV3-1 (or the pseudogene TRBV3-2) and TRBJ1-6; the match to TRBD1 covers 7 bases. The CDR3 length is 15 residues. With 1 base clipped from V and 8 bases from J, the junction kept 5 bases outside the gene matches. Germline V lookup: CDR1 LGHDT, CDR2 YNNKEL (reference sequence). DNA for the CDR3: TGTGCCAGCAGCCAAGGACAGGGAGGCGATTCACCCCTCCACTTT. Protein sequence: CASSQGQGGDSPLHF.

The rearrangement joins TRBV3-1 (or the pseudogene TRBV3-2) to TRBJ2-3; 10 bases fit TRBD2. The V segment lost 2 bases and the J segment 2 bases; nucleotides outside the gene matches: 4. The CDR3 contains 16 residues. Germline CDR1 LGHDT, CDR2 YNNKEL (reference sequence). As DNA, the CDR3 is TGTGCCAGCAGCCAACGCGGGACTAGCGCCACAGATACGCAGTATTTT. The encoded protein is CASSQRGTSATDTQYF.

The chain carries TRBV6-5 and TRBJ1-1; TRBD1 might be the D (5 bases). CDR3 length equals 14 residues. Germline V gene data show CDR1 as MNHEY and CDR2 as SVGAGI. V lost 4 bases and J lost 3, with 12 bases in between. In DNA, the CDR3 is TGTGCCAGCAGTTTCAGGGTTAGCGACACTGAAGCTTTCTTT. The encoded protein is CASSFRVSDTEAFF.

The genes are TRBV7-2 and TRBJ1-2; no firm D call. Trimming shortened V by 1 base and J by 3 bases, and 9 bases separated the two germline ends. The CDR3 spans 14 residues. Germline assignment: CDR1 SGHTA and CDR2 FQGNSA. The CDR3 bases are TGTGCCAGCAGCTTAGGGGGAGAGTACTATGGCTACACCTTC. It translates to CASSLGGEYYGYTF.

This chain joins TRBV11-2 and TRBJ2-1, with TRBD2 identical over 7 bases. Germline V gene lookup returns CDR1 SGHAT and CDR2 FQNNGV. The length of the CDR3 is 15 residues. V lost 3 bases and J lost 6; bases outside the gene matches: 8. CDR3 protein: CASSLGLSGGNEQFF. The CDR3 DNA reads as TGTGCCAGCAGCTTGGGTTTATCGGGGGGCAATGAGCAGTTCTTC. The full variable domain, with the rest looked up from reference TRBV11-2 and TRBJ2-1, is EAGVAQSPRYKIIEKRQSVAFWCNPISGHATLYWYQQILGQGPKLLIQFQNNGVVDDSQLPKDRFSAERLKGVDSTLKIQPAKLEDSAVYLCASSLGLSGGNEQFFGPGTRLTVL.

The chain is built from TRBV9 and TRBJ2-1; D not certain. Germline V gives CDR1 SGDLS, CDR2 YYNGEE. CDR3 size: 12 residues. Trimming shortened V by 0 bases and J by 8 bases, and 6 bases separated the two germline ends. CDR3 sequence: CASSVEVDEQFF. The DNA for the CDR3 is TGTGCCAGCAGCGTAGAAGTAGATGAGCAGTTCTTC.

The J gene is TRBJ1-6, the V gene TRBV12-5, with a weak D call TRBD1 (5 bases). This CDR3 has 14 residues. The V end was cut by 6 bases, the J end by 6 bases, with 12 bases between. The germline gives CDR1 LGHNT, CDR2 FRNRAP. This CDR3 reads CASGSGRFNSPLHF. CDR3 DNA sequence: TGTGCTAGTGGATCGGGACGGTTTAATTCACCCCTCCACTTT.

This clone was seen only once. The CDR3 region has the DNA TGTGCCAGCAGATTAACTAGCGGGGGGGGCACTGAGCAGTTCTTC. This gives the protein CASRLTSGGGTEQFF. V and J are TRBV2 and TRBJ2-1, with TRBD2 matching over 13 bases. CDR3 length: 15 amino acids. The germline V gene has CDR1 SNHLY and CDR2 FYNNEI. V dropped 6 bases and J dropped 9; count of bases not matched to a gene: 8.

The rearrangement links TRBV2 to TRBJ1-3, with 9 bases that match TRBD1. The ends lost 3 bases at V and 2 bases at J; junction bases unmatched: 5. CDR1 SNHLY and CDR2 FYNNEI come from the germline V gene. The CDR3 is made up of 16 amino acids. CDR3 protein: CASSEWGQGPGNTIYF. The DNA for the CDR3 is TGTGCCAGCAGTGAGTGGGGACAGGGACCTGGAAACACCATATATTTT.

The chain has TRBV11-2 and TRBJ2-3, with D maybe TRBD2 (6 bases). The CDR3 contains 14 residues. The V gene lost 4 bases and the J gene lost 5 bases, with 13 bases spanning the gap. Per the germline V gene, CDR1 is SGHAT and CDR2 is FQNNGV. The CDR3 region has the DNA TGTGCCAGCAGCTCGGAGGGACGCCGAGATACGCAGTATTTT. It specifies CASSSEGRRDTQYF.

The rearrangement uses TRBV14 and TRBJ2-7, with 9 bases that match TRBD1. With V trimmed by 6 bases and J by 4 bases, 4 bases remained unmatched. Germline loops: CDR1 SGHDN, CDR2 FVKESK. The CDR3 totals 13 residues. The CDR3 spells CASRGQGQYEQYF. In DNA form, the CDR3 reads TGTGCCAGCAGGGGACAGGGTCAGTACGAGCAGTACTTC.

This clone was counted once. The CDR3 region has the DNA TGTGCCACCAGTGAGGGGGATGGACAGTATGGCTACACCTTC. Translating it yields CATSEGDGQYGYTF. This chain connects TRBV24-1 to TRBJ1-2, with a possible D match to TRBD1 (6 bases). The CDR3 extends over 14 amino acids. V lost 4 bases, J lost 5 bases, and 13 bases lay in between. Germline V gives CDR1 KGHDR, CDR2 SFDVKD.

The chain carries TRBV5-1 and TRBJ1-2; D ambiguous. The CDR3 spans 17 residues. V dropped 3 bases and J dropped 0 bases, with 18 bases sitting between them. Looked up from germline, CDR1 is SGHRS and CDR2 is YFSETQ. CDR3 coding DNA: TGCGCCAGCAGCTCCCCCGGGGTGGCAGGAGCTAACTATGGCTACACCTTC. Protein product: CASSSPGVAGANYGYTF.

The V call is TRBV28, the J call TRBJ1-2; 7 bases fit TRBD1. The CDR3 sequence is 14 residues long. Germline CDR1 is MDHEN and CDR2 is SYDVKM. Trimming took 2 bases from V and 7 from J; bases not matched to a gene: 7. CDR3 protein: CASSLVQGWGGYTF. CDR3 DNA sequence: TGTGCCAGCAGTTTAGTACAGGGGTGGGGTGGCTACACCTTC.

This chain links TRBV19 with TRBJ2-7; possibly TRBD1 or TRBD2 for D (5 bases each). The CDR3 loop spans 12 amino acids. CDR1 is LNHDA, CDR2 SQIVND, per germline (reference sequence). The ends were cut back, 3 bases at V and 6 bases at J, with 9 bases in the middle. The CDR3 protein is CASSMRGAEQYF. The CDR3 coding sequence is TGTGCCAGTAGTATGAGAGGGGCCGAGCAGTACTTC.

The rearrangement links TRBV5-1 to TRBJ2-3; D might be TRBD1 (5 bases). Trimming stripped 4 bases from V and 1 base from J, with 7 bases between. Germline CDR1 reads SGHRS; CDR2 reads YFSETQ. The length of the CDR3 is 13 residues. The CDR3 coding sequence is TGCGCCAGCAGCGCACAGGGCACAGATACGCAGTATTTT. This translates into CASSAQGTDTQYF.

The sample holds one count of this clone. The V call is TRBV4-1, the J call TRBJ1-1; 8 bases match TRBD1. The V and J ends lost 2 bases and 5 bases, in that order; junction bases with no gene match: 13. Germline CDR1 MGHRA, CDR2 YSYEKL. This CDR3 is 17 amino acids long. The CDR3 spells CASSQQVLTGVGTEAFF. The DNA of the CDR3 is TGCGCCAGCAGCCAACAAGTCCTGACAGGGGTCGGTACTGAAGCTTTCTTT.

The genes are TRBV7-2 and TRBJ2-5; D possibly corresponds to TRBD1 (6 bases). V lost 1 base to trimming and J lost 1 base, with 7 bases between them. The CDR3 runs to 14 residues. Per germline, CDR1 SGHTA and CDR2 FQGNSA. CDR3 protein: CASSLGTVQETQYF. CDR3 bases: TGTGCCAGCAGCTTAGGGACAGTCCAAGAGACCCAGTACTTC.

The CDR3 DNA reads as TGTGCCAGCAGCCCCCGGGGCGAAAACATTCAGTACTTC. Amino acid sequence: CASSPRGENIQYF. V and J are TRBV5-4 and TRBJ2-4; D possibly matches TRBD1 or TRBD2 (5 bases each). The CDR3 length is 13 residues. V lost 4 bases to trimming and J lost 5 bases, with 10 bases between them. The germline CDR1 and CDR2 sequences are SGHNT and YYREEE (reference sequence).

V and J are TRBV29-1 and TRBJ2-7, with D perhaps matching TRBD2 (7 bases). The CDR3 length is 15 residues. Germline V gene data show CDR1 as SQVTM and CDR2 as ANQGSEA. CDR3 bases: TGCAGTTCCCTCCCCGGGGGGCGGGGGCGTTACGAGCAGTACTTC. Amino acid sequence: CSSLPGGRGRYEQYF.

The chain has TRBV30 and TRBJ1-5; D is uncertain. CDR3 size: 14 residues. The germline V gene has CDR1 GTSNPN and CDR2 SVGIG (reference sequence). Deletions cut 0 bases from V and 0 bases from J, with 6 bases between. The CDR3 loop reads CAWSVKYSNQPQHF. The CDR3 DNA is TGTGCCTGGAGTGTAAAGTATAGCAATCAGCCCCAGCATTTT.

This rearrangement joins TRBV2 to TRBJ1-6, with TRBD1 identical over 9 bases. The CDR3 is 12 amino acids. Trimming cost V 6 bases and J 11 bases; bases outside gene matches: 2. Germline CDR1 reads SNHLY; CDR2 reads FYNNEI. The CDR3: CASRDRGPPLHF. The CDR3 coding sequence is TGTGCCAGCAGGGACAGGGGTCCACCCCTCCACTTT.